This entry features one T cell receptor beta chain sequence. CDR1 is SGHRS, CDR2 YFSETQ, per germline. This CDR3 comprises 14 residues. V lost 2 bases, J lost 2 bases, and 8 bases lay in between. TCRdb's table, derived via immunoSEQ multiplex PCR, lists solely in-frame clones and lacks some. This sample has 35,000 to 40,000 clones, with around nine tenths found just once. These data belong to a study of blood T cell repertoires in COVID-19. Specimen: peripheral blood. J is TRBJ2-1 and V is TRBV5-1, with D uncertain. The source of this sequence is a man aged 65 to 85 with active COVID-19. The CDR3 reads CASSFGEPYNEQFF. Written as DNA, the CDR3 is TGCGCCAGCAGCTTCGGAGAGCCCTACAATGAGCAGTTCTTC.